Below, 17 T cell receptor beta chains from the same sample are listed, as sequenced in a study of CD8 T cells in ankylosing spondylitis (dated by TCRdb to 2016 to 2017). Library preparation employed 5' RACE. The data were produced on an Illumina HiSeq 2500. TCRdb trimmed the raw reads at Q25, called clones with MiXCR and kept productive beta chains. Rows are unified per CDR3 protein, each entry keeping the most common DNA and genes. The table for this sample lists about 150,000 distinct CDR3 sequences; under 35% of them were counted only once. The top ten clones comprise over 5.5% of the sample. Sequencing input: synovial fluid, either unsorted or a sorted T cell fraction (not recorded which). All receptors derive from a male donor with ankylosing spondylitis.

The chain couples TRBV4-2 to TRBJ2-1, with TRBD1 matching 9 bases. Trimming cost V 3 bases and J 0 bases; bases outside gene matches: 3. CDR3 length: 16 amino acids. Germline V gene sequence: CDR1 LGHNA, CDR2 YNFKEQ. The CDR3 DNA follows: TGTGCCAGCAGCCAGGGGGACAGGGCCTCCTACAATGAGCAGTTCTTC. Amino acid sequence: CASSQGDRASYNEQFF.

The genes are TRBV5-6 and TRBJ2-5; D is possibly TRBD2 (5 bases). The CDR3 covers 16 residues. Germline loops: CDR1 SGHDT, CDR2 YYEEEE. Trimming removed 7 bases at V and 2 bases at J, with 21 bases between. This CDR3 reads CASGAMVLTGQETQYF. CDR3 bases: TGTGCCAGCGGAGCGATGGTACTGACGGGACAAGAGACCCAGTACTTC. The full variable domain, completed using reference TRBV5-6 and TRBJ2-5, is DAGVTQSPTHLIKTRGQQVTLRCSPKSGHDTVSWYQQALGQGPQFIFQYYEEEERQRGNFPDRFSGHQFPNYSSELNVNALLLGDSALYLCASGAMVLTGQETQYFGPGTRLLVL.

The rearrangement links TRBV10-3 to TRBJ1-1; D gene ambiguous. The CDR3 extends over 15 amino acids. V was pared by 0 bases and J by 4 bases, with 12 bases between. CDR1 and CDR2 from the germline V gene are ENHRY and SYGVKD. The CDR3 protein is CAISESEGRSTEAFF. CDR3 coding DNA: TGTGCCATCAGTGAGTCTGAAGGGAGAAGCACTGAAGCTTTCTTT.

This clonotype was found a few times. This rearrangement joins TRBV4-2 to TRBJ2-5; D not certain. Germline CDR1 reads LGHNA; CDR2 reads YNFKEQ. The CDR3 loop spans 13 amino acids. The CDR3 DNA is TGTGCGGCAGCGAGGACCGAACAAGAGACCCAGTACTTC. This sequence encodes CAAARTEQETQYF.

This clonotype was seen at least ten times. The chain combines TRBV12-3 or TRBV12-4 with TRBJ2-7, with D possibly TRBD1 on 6 matching bases. Deletions cut 6 bases from V and 0 bases from J, with 12 bases between. The CDR3 consists of 14 residues. The CDR3 loop is CASRARGNSYEQYF. CDR3 nucleotide sequence: TGTGCCAGCAGGGCCAGGGGAAACTCCTACGAGCAGTACTTC.

This clonotype was found once. The rearrangement uses TRBV29-1 and TRBJ1-4; no firm D call. The CDR3 sequence is 16 residues long. CDR1 and CDR2 (germline): SQVTM, ANQGSEA. Trimming left V 6 bases short and J 0 bases short, with 17 bases between. For the CDR3, the DNA is TGCAGCGTAGCCGGACTAACTTCATCAACTAATGAAAAACTGTTTTTT. Protein product: CSVAGLTSSTNEKLFF.

This clonotype has a handful of counts. J is TRBJ2-1 and V is TRBV11-3; 7 nucleotides align to TRBD1. The V segment lost 1 base and the J segment 9 bases; nucleotides outside the gene matches: 12. The CDR3 consists of 16 residues. Germline lookup yields CDR1 SGHNT and CDR2 YENEEA. The chain's CDR3 is CASSLGAGGPGGEQFF. As DNA, the CDR3 is TGTGCCAGCAGCTTAGGGGCAGGGGGTCCGGGCGGTGAGCAGTTCTTC.

V is TRBV9 and J is TRBJ1-1; weak D call: TRBD1 (5 bases). The CDR3 consists of 14 residues. The ends were cut back, 0 bases at V and 5 bases at J, with 11 bases in the middle. Germline V lookup: CDR1 SGDLS, CDR2 YYNGEE. The CDR3 region is CASSVDQGRTEAFF. As DNA, the CDR3 is TGTGCCAGCAGCGTAGATCAGGGTCGGACTGAAGCTTTCTTT.

This clonotype occurred a few times. The V call is TRBV6-5, the J call TRBJ2-7, with D possibly matching TRBD1 (6 bases). Trimming stripped 2 bases from V and 0 bases from J, with 14 bases between. This CDR3 has 16 residues. CDR1 MNHEY and CDR2 SVGAGI come from the germline V gene. The CDR3 sequence is CASSYSPTGNSYEQYF. The CDR3, as DNA: TGTGCCAGCAGTTACAGTCCGACAGGAAACTCCTACGAGCAGTACTTC.

There are a few counts of this clonotype. The J gene is TRBJ1-1, the V gene TRBV5-1; maybe TRBD1 (5 bases). Germline lookup yields CDR1 SGHRS and CDR2 YFSETQ. V shed 6 bases and J shed 5 bases, with 17 bases lying between them. The CDR3 totals 14 residues. The CDR3 here is CASTQGWGDTEAFF. DNA for the CDR3: TGCGCCAGCACTCAAGGTTGGGGGGATACTGAAGCTTTCTTT. Using reference TRBV5-1 and TRBJ1-1 for the parts outside the CDR3, the full variable domain is KAGVTQTPRYLIKTRGQQVTLSCSPISGHRSVSWYQQTPGQGLQFLFEYFSETQRNKGNFPGRFSGRQFSNSRSEMNVSTLELGDSALYLCASTQGWGDTEAFFGQGTRLTVV.

This clonotype was counted many times. This chain connects TRBV12-3 or TRBV12-4 to TRBJ2-6; D call uncertain. Trimming left V 6 bases short and J 0 bases short, with 6 bases between. The CDR3 sequence is 14 residues long. The CDR3 reads CASRQNSGANVLTF. The CDR3 bases are TGTGCCAGCAGGCAAAACTCTGGGGCCAACGTCCTGACTTTC.

This clonotype was recorded many times. J is TRBJ1-4 and V is TRBV2, with D perhaps matching TRBD1 (5 bases). CDR3 size: 13 residues. Germline CDR1 reads SNHLY; CDR2 reads FYNNEI. Trimming removed 4 bases from V and 4 bases from J, with 7 bases in between. The chain's CDR3 is CASSGTINEKLFF. The CDR3 coding sequence is TGTGCCAGCAGTGGGACAATTAATGAAAAACTGTTTTTT.

V and J are TRBV6-5 and TRBJ2-2; D call uncertain. V was cut by 2 bases and J by 3 bases, with 7 bases left in between. This CDR3 spans 14 amino acids. Germline V gene lookup returns CDR1 MNHEY and CDR2 SVGAGI. The CDR3 spells CASSYDLHTGELFF. The CDR3, as DNA: TGTGCCAGCAGTTACGACCTTCACACCGGGGAGCTGTTTTTT.

This clonotype was seen many times. The rearrangement links TRBV10-3 to TRBJ1-1; no clear D. Germline values: CDR1 ENHRY, CDR2 SYGVKD. Trimming pared 7 bases from V and 1 base from J, leaving 7 bases between. The CDR3 consists of 12 residues. Written as DNA, the CDR3 is TGTGCCATCAAGGCTGAGAACACTGAAGCTTTCTTT. This encodes CAIKAENTEAFF.

The V gene is TRBV27, the J gene TRBJ1-1; the D gene is possibly TRBD1 (5 bases). V lost 8 bases and J 4 bases, leaving 20 bases between the germline ends. This CDR3 is built from 15 residues. The germline V gene has CDR1 MNHEY and CDR2 SMNVEV (reference sequence). The CDR3 sequence: CASLPSRVLATEAFF. The CDR3 bases are TGTGCCAGCCTACCCAGCAGGGTATTGGCCACTGAAGCTTTCTTT.

In this sample, this clonotype turned up a few times. The rearrangement uses TRBV20-1 and TRBJ1-2, with 7 bases identical to TRBD1. In germline, CDR1 is DFQATT, CDR2 SNEGSKA (reference sequence). This CDR3 has 13 residues. V dropped 0 bases and J dropped 10; count of bases not matched to a gene: 8. CDR3 loop: CSARDLTGPVYTF. The DNA of the CDR3 is TGCAGTGCTAGAGATTTGACAGGGCCTGTCTACACCTTC.

In its sample, this clonotype was seen many times. This chain uses TRBV29-1 with TRBJ2-1, with D perhaps being TRBD1 or TRBD2 (6 bases each). V was cut by 3 bases and J by 2 bases, with 14 bases left in between. The CDR3 has 15 residues. The germline V gene has CDR1 SQVTM and CDR2 ANQGSEA. The CDR3 spells CSVDSPGATYNEQFF. The CDR3 nucleotides read TGCAGCGTTGACTCCCCGGGGGCAACCTACAATGAGCAGTTCTTC.